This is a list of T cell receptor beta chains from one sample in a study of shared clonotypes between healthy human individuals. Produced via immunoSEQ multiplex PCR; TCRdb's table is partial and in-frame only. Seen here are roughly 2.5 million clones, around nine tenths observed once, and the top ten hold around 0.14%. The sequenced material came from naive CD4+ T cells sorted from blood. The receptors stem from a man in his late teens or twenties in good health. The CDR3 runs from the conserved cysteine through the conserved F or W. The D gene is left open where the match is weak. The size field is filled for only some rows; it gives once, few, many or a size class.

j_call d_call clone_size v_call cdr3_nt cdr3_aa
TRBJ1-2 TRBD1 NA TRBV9 TGTGCCAGCAGCGTAGGAACTGGGACAGGGGATGGCTACACCTTC CASSVGTGTGDGYTF
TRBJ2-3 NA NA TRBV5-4 TGTGCCAGCAGCTCTGAGGGATGGGATAAAGATACGCAGTATTTT CASSSEGWDKDTQYF
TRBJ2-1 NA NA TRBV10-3 TGTGCCATCAGTGAGGTGTATTATGGGGACAATGAGCAGTTCTTC CAISEVYYGDNEQFF
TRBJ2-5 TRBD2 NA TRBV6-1 TGTGCCAGCAGTGAGGGGGAGGGGAGGAAGACCCAGTACTTC CASSEGEGRKTQYF
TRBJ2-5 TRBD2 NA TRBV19 TGTGCCAGTAGTCGTACTAGCGGGGGGGCGGAGACCCAGTACTTC CASSRTSGGAETQYF
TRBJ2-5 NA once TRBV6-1 TGTGCCAGCAGTCCAGGGATAGTCCAAGAGACCCAGTACTTC CASSPGIVQETQYF
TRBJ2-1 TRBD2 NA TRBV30 TGTGCCTGGAGCCGACTAGCGGGACTATTTGAGCAGTTCTTC CAWSRLAGLFEQFF
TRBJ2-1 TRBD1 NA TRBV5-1 TGCGCCAGCAGCGCGGCCTGGGACAGGGGGCCGGGTGAGCAGTTCTTC CASSAAWDRGPGEQFF
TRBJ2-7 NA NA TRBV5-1 TGCGCCAGCAGCTTGGCCGGCGCGGGGCAACTCAATGAGCAGTACTTC CASSLAGAGQLNEQYF
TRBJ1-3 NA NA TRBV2 TGTGCCAGCAGTGAATATCGGGACCTAAGGAGCTCTGGAAACACCATATATTTT CASSEYRDLRSSGNTIYF
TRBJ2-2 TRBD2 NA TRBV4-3 TGCGCCAGCAGCCAAGGGGCGGGAGAGTTGAAAGGGGCCGGGGAGCTGTTTTTT CASSQGAGELKGAGELFF
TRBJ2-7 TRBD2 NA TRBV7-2 TGTGCCAGCAGCTTCGGGGGACTAGCGGACTCCTACGAGCAGTACTTC CASSFGGLADSYEQYF
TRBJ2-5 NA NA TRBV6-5 TGTGCCAGCAGGGTTACAGGGTCAAAGACCCAGTACTTC CASRVTGSKTQYF
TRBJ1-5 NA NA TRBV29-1 TGCAGCGTGGTGTGGGGGACATACCTTAATAGCAATCAGCCCCAGCATTTT CSVVWGTYLNSNQPQHF
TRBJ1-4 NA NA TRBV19 TGTGCCAGTAGTACCTTGGACAGACTTGCAACTAATGAAAAACTGTTTTTT CASSTLDRLATNEKLFF
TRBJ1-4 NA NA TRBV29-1 TGCAGCGGTAGGACAGCGAATAATGAAAAACTGTTTTTT CSGRTANNEKLFF
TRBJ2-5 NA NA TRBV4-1 TGCGCCAGCAGCCAGGGGCCTCAAGAGACCCAGTACTTC CASSQGPQETQYF
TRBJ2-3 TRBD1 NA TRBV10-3 TGTGCCATCAGTGAGCAACAGGGGGTGGTATCAACGCAGTATTTT CAISEQQGVVSTQYF
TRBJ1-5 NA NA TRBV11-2 TGTGCCAGCAGCTCCGACGGGCGCGATCAGCCCCAGCATTTT CASSSDGRDQPQHF
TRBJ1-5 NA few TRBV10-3 TGTGCCGGTCAACGGGACTCCAATCAGCCCCAGCATTTT CAGQRDSNQPQHF
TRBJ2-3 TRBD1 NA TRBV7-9 TGTGCCAGCAGCTTCGGACAGGGGGCAACAGATACGCAGTATTTT CASSFGQGATDTQYF
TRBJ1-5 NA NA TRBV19 TGTGCCAGTAGTATAGGCGCGAACCAGCCCCAGCATTTT CASSIGANQPQHF
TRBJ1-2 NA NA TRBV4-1 TGCGCCAGCAGCCAAAGCAGGGAGGTCAGCTATGGCTACACCTTC CASSQSREVSYGYTF
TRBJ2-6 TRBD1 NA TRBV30 TGTGCCTGGCGTCCTCCCCCGGGCAGGGGGCTAGGGGCCAACGTCCTGACTTTC CAWRPPPGRGLGANVLTF
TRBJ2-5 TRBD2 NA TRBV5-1 TGCGCCAGCAGCTTAAGGACTAGCGGGGGGGCCGAAGAGACCCAGTACTTC CASSLRTSGGAEETQYF
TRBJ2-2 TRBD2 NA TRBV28 TGTGCCAGCAGTGGCGGGGGGGCCGGCACCGGGGAGCTGTTTTTT CASSGGGAGTGELFF
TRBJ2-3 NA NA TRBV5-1 TGCGCCAGCAGTAACCAGGGGACAGATACGCAGTATTTT CASSNQGTDTQYF
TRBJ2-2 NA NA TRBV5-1 TGCGCCAGCAGCTCTGGCAACACCGGGGAGCTGTTTTTT CASSSGNTGELFF
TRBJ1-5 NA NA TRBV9 TGTGCCAGCAGCGGCGACAGATTCAATCAGCCCCAGCATTTT CASSGDRFNQPQHF
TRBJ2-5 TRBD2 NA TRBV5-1 TGCGCCAGCAGCCCCCAGGGACTAGCGGGGGGAGAGACCCAGTACTTC CASSPQGLAGGETQYF
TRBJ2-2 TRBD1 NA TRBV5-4 TGTGCCAGCAGCTCCGCCGGGACAGGGAACACCGGGGAGCTGTTTTTT CASSSAGTGNTGELFF
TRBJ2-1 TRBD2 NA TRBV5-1 TGCGCCAGCAGCGCCGGGACTAGCGGCTACAATGAGCAGTTCTTC CASSAGTSGYNEQFF
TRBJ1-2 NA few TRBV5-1 TGCGCCAGCAGCTCCCAGGGCGGAAATTACACCTTC CASSSQGGNYTF
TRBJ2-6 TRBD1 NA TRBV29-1 TGCAGCGTTGGAGGCGGGACAGGGGGCTTAAGTTCCGGGGCCAACGTCCTGACTTTC CSVGGGTGGLSSGANVLTF
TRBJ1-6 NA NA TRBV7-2 TGTGCCAGCAGCTTAAGCTGGGGGAGTAATTCACCCCTCCACTTT CASSLSWGSNSPLHF
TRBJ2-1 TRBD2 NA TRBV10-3 TGTGCCATCCGGGGGGTACATGAGCAGTTCTTC CAIRGVHEQFF
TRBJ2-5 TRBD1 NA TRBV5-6 TGTGCCAGCAGTCGACCCGTAGGACAGGGGGGAGAGACCCAGTACTTC CASSRPVGQGGETQYF
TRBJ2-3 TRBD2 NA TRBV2 TGTGCCAGCAGCGTGACTAGCGGGGGGGCAGGTACGCAGTATTTT CASSVTSGGAGTQYF
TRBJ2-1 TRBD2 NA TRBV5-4 TGTGCCAGCAGCTTCCCACTAGCGGTATCTGACAATGAGCAGTTCTTC CASSFPLAVSDNEQFF
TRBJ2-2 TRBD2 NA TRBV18 TGTGCCAGCTCACCACCCACCGCGGGGGCCGGGGAGCTGTTTTTT CASSPPTAGAGELFF
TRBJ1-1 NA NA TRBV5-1 TGCGCCAGCAGCTTGGGGTCGGGAATAAACACTGAAGCTTTCTTT CASSLGSGINTEAFF
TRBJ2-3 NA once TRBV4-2 TGTGCCAGCAGCCCTATCGGTTCCCCCACAGATACGCAGTATTTT CASSPIGSPTDTQYF
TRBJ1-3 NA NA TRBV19 TGTGCCAGTAGTACCGGTTGGACGGCTCTCTCTGGAAACACCATATATTTT CASSTGWTALSGNTIYF
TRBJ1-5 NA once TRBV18 TGTGCCAGCTCACCACCGGGGGGGCCAGAACAGCCCCAGCATTTT CASSPPGGPEQPQHF
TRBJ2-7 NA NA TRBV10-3 TGTGCCATCAGTGAGTTGGCAGGTTACGAGCAGTACTTC CAISELAGYEQYF
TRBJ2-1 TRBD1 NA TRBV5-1 TGCGCCAGCAGCTTGGGGACAGGGAGAGGGGCAGGCCGGGACTCCATACGGTTCTTC CASSLGTGRGAGRDSIRFF